A single sample is the source of the 31 T cell receptor beta chains below, sequenced in a study of shared clonotypes between healthy human individuals. Naive CD8 cells lacked CD45RO, underwent positive selection for CCR7 and left out terminally differentiated effector memory CD45RA+ cells. Some clones are missing from TCRdb's copy, which holds only in-frame ones; the method was immunoSEQ multiplex PCR. Of 550,000 to 650,000 clones listed, 90% to 97% are singletons. The sample consisted of naive CD8+ T cells sorted from blood. These receptors came from a woman aged 25-40 years in good health.

This sequence joins TRBV5-6 and TRBJ2-7; 7 nucleotides align to TRBD2. After removal of 0 bases from V and 4 bases from J, the junction contained 7 bases not matched to a gene. Germline V CDR1 and CDR2: SGHDT, YYEEEE. The CDR3 has 15 residues. CDR3 sequence (DNA): TGTGCCAGCAGCTTGGCCGGCGGGAGCTATTACGAGCAGTACTTC. It translates to CASSLAGGSYYEQYF.

The J gene is TRBJ2-7, the V gene TRBV28, with TRBD2 matching 8 bases. The CDR3 length is 16 residues. Trimming at V came to 3 bases and at J to 3 bases, leaving 10 bases not matched to a gene. Germline CDR1 is MDHEN and CDR2 is SYDVKM. The CDR3 DNA is TGTGCCAGCAGTTTGAATAGCGGGGTTCGCCTCTACGAGCAGTACTTC. It encodes CASSLNSGVRLYEQYF.

The chain uses TRBV9 and TRBJ2-1, with 12 nucleotides matching TRBD2. Germline CDR1 reads SGDLS; CDR2 reads YYNGEE. Trimming removed 3 bases from V and 8 bases from J; junction bases left unmatched: 9. CDR3 length: 16 residues. CDR3 coding DNA: TGTGCCAGCAGCGGGAAACCGGGACTAGCGGGTGATGAGCAGTTCTTC. Translation gives CASSGKPGLAGDEQFF.

This clone has just one count. V is TRBV6-1 and J is TRBJ2-5; 8 bases are a match to TRBD2. The J call may be incorrect, as the DNA end agrees better with TRBJ2-7. The germline V gene encodes CDR1 MNHNS and CDR2 SASEGT. The CDR3 covers 12 residues. CDR3 sequence: CASREGTYEQYF. The CDR3, as DNA: TGTGCCAGCCGGGAGGGTACCTACGAGCAGTACTTC.

CDR3 residues: CASSEPALYGYTF. CDR3 DNA: TGTGCCAGCAGTGAACCAGCTCTCTATGGCTACACCTTC. The chain links TRBV2 to TRBJ1-2; the D is unclear. The V gene's germline CDR1 is SNHLY and CDR2 FYNNEI. This CDR3 has 13 residues. Deletions cut 2 bases from V and 4 bases from J, with 8 bases between.

The chain combines TRBV2 with TRBJ1-1, with D perhaps matching TRBD1 (5 bases). The CDR3 loop spans 14 amino acids. CDR1 is SNHLY, CDR2 FYNNEI, per germline. Deletions cut 6 bases from V and 0 bases from J, with 11 bases between. CDR3 nucleotide sequence: TGTGCCAGCAGGGGGGACGGGGTGAACACTGAAGCTTTCTTT. This encodes CASRGDGVNTEAFF.

The chain employs TRBV6-5 and TRBJ1-4; D is ambiguous. Germline-derived CDR1 and CDR2 are MNHEY and SVGAGI. This CDR3 is 13 amino acids long. Trimming removed 0 bases at V and 7 bases at J, with 6 bases between. Here the CDR3 reads CASSYSSSEKLFF. In DNA, the CDR3 is TGTGCCAGCAGTTACTCGAGTAGTGAAAAACTGTTTTTT.

The rearrangement uses TRBV9 and TRBJ2-3; D may be TRBD1 or TRBD2 (5 bases each). Germline V lookup: CDR1 SGDLS, CDR2 YYNGEE. V lost 10 bases and J lost 1, with 16 bases in between. This CDR3 region has 14 residues. CDR3 nucleotides: TGTGCCGTTGGGACCGGGAACCGCACAGATACGCAGTATTTT. Encoded protein: CAVGTGNRTDTQYF.

The chain joins TRBV27 to TRBJ2-1; 7 nucleotides match TRBD1. The CDR3 runs 13 residues. Germline-derived CDR1 and CDR2 are MNHEY and SMNVEV (reference sequence). V was pared by 0 bases and J by 8 bases, with 1 base of the junction left unmatched. The CDR3 here is CASSLSTGYEQFF. The CDR3, as DNA: TGTGCCAGCAGTTTATCGACAGGGTATGAGCAGTTCTTC.

The rearrangement uses TRBV25-1 and TRBJ2-1; a possible D gene is TRBD1 (5 bases). CDR1 is MGHDK and CDR2 is SYGVNS in the germline V gene. The CDR3 runs to 13 residues. Trimming removed 1 base at V and 4 bases at J, with 5 bases between. The CDR3 spells CASSESGYNEQFF. The DNA of the CDR3 is TGTGCCAGCAGTGAATCAGGGTACAATGAGCAGTTCTTC.

The CDR3, as DNA: TGCGCCAGCAGCTTTATCTCGTTCTCAGCGGTGGGGTATGGGCAGTATTTT. Translated: CASSFISFSAVGYGQYF. The chain recombines TRBV5-1 with TRBJ2-3; D might be TRBD2 (5 bases). The CDR3 loop spans 17 amino acids. V was trimmed by 2 bases and J by 11 bases, leaving 27 bases between them. CDR1 is SGHRS and CDR2 is YFSETQ in the germline V gene. Full variable domain (missing parts from reference TRBV5-1 and TRBJ2-3): KAGVTQTPRYLIKTRGQQVTLSCSPISGHRSVSWYQQTPGQGLQFLFEYFSETQRNKGNFPGRFSGRQFSNSRSEMNVSTLELGDSALYLCASSFISFSAVGYGQYFGPGTRLTVL.

This chain connects TRBV4-1 to TRBJ2-7; TRBD1 is a possible D gene (9 bases). The CDR3 extends over 15 amino acids. V was cut by 4 bases and J by 5 bases, with 18 bases left in between. Germline V gene sequence: CDR1 MGHRA, CDR2 YSYEKL. The CDR3 nucleotides read TGCGCCAGCAGCCCGGGGGGGACAGGGTTCCACGAGCAGTACTTC. Protein: CASSPGGTGFHEQYF.

This chain joins TRBV7-9 and TRBJ2-7; D gene ambiguous. The CDR3 covers 15 residues. Trimming cost V 3 bases and J 5 bases, with 17 bases left between them. The germline gives CDR1 SEHNR, CDR2 FQNEAQ (reference sequence). CDR3 bases: TGTGCCAGCAGCTTCCCCCACCGAGAGACGAACGAGCAGTACTTC. Amino acids: CASSFPHRETNEQYF.

The rearrangement joins TRBV27 to TRBJ2-7, with TRBD2 matching 9 bases. The CDR3 runs 14 residues. V shed 5 bases and J 3 bases; nucleotides not matched to a gene: 5. Germline V gives CDR1 MNHEY, CDR2 SMNVEV (reference sequence). The DNA for the CDR3 is TGTGCCAGCAGTCCCGGACTAGCGATCTACGAGCAGTACTTC. This encodes CASSPGLAIYEQYF.

This chain joins TRBV27 and TRBJ2-1, with no clear D. Germline-derived CDR1 and CDR2 are MNHEY and SMNVEV (reference sequence). The CDR3 runs to 14 residues. Deletions cut 2 bases from V and 5 bases from J, with 10 bases between. The CDR3 sequence: CASSLPGSNNEQFF. The CDR3 bases are TGTGCCAGCAGTTTACCGGGTAGTAACAATGAGCAGTTCTTC.

This chain connects TRBV9 to TRBJ2-6; D is possibly TRBD1 or TRBD2 (6 bases each). The CDR3 sequence is 15 residues long. Germline lookup yields CDR1 SGDLS and CDR2 YYNGEE. V was clipped by 5 bases and J by 2 bases, with 11 bases between them. The CDR3 loop is CASSRRGAGANVLTF. As DNA, the CDR3 is TGTGCCAGCAGTCGTAGGGGGGCTGGGGCCAACGTCCTGACTTTC.

The chain combines TRBV6-6 with TRBJ2-7, with D perhaps matching TRBD2 (5 bases). The CDR3 loop spans 14 amino acids. Looked up from germline, CDR1 is MNHNY and CDR2 is SVGAGI (reference sequence). V lost 6 bases, J lost 4 bases, and 16 bases lay in between. The CDR3 DNA reads as TGTGCCAGCAGCCCCGATTGGACGGGGTACGAGCAGTACTTC. Its protein is CASSPDWTGYEQYF.

The CDR3 DNA sequence: TGTGCCAGCTCAGACCAGGTCCTGGGTAGCACAGATACGCAGTATTTT. This codes for CASSDQVLGSTDTQYF. V is TRBV18 and J is TRBJ2-3; D is ambiguous. Germline loops: CDR1 KGHSH, CDR2 LQKENI. The CDR3 is made up of 16 amino acids. The V and J ends lost 5 bases and 0 bases respectively, with 15 bases between them. The full variable domain, rest sourced from reference TRBV18 and TRBJ2-3, is NAGVMQNPRHLVRRRGQEARLRCSPMKGHSHVYWYRQLPEEGLKFMVYLQKENIIDESGMPKERFSAEFPKEGPSILRIQQVVRGDSAAYFCASSDQVLGSTDTQYFGPGTRLTVL.

The gene calls are TRBV28 and TRBJ2-1; D is unresolved. The CDR3 sequence is 12 residues long. The germline CDR1 and CDR2 sequences are MDHEN and SYDVKM. With 6 bases removed from V and 7 bases from J, the gap between germline ends came to 10 bases. CDR3 protein: CASSYPWNEQFF. In DNA form, the CDR3 reads TGTGCCAGCAGCTACCCCTGGAATGAGCAGTTCTTC.

This chain connects TRBV5-6 to TRBJ2-3; 7 bases agree with TRBD1. Germline CDR1 and CDR2: SGHDT and YYEEEE. The CDR3 is made up of 16 amino acids. Trimming cost V 6 bases and J 3 bases; bases outside gene matches: 13. The CDR3 loop is CASIFGDSSGTDTQYF. DNA for the CDR3: TGTGCCAGCATCTTTGGGGACAGCTCCGGGACAGATACGCAGTATTTT.

The rearrangement links TRBV2 to TRBJ2-1; 8 bases are shared with TRBD1. The junction had 11 bases not matched to a gene; V was cut back by 2 bases and J by 8 bases. CDR1 and CDR2 (germline): SNHLY, FYNNEI. This CDR3 is built from 16 residues. The CDR3, as DNA: TGTGCCAGCAGTGAAACTAGGACAGGGAAGTCCCATGAGCAGTTCTTC. It translates to CASSETRTGKSHEQFF.

This chain joins TRBV7-2 and TRBJ2-3, with 14 nucleotides matching TRBD2. The CDR3 covers 17 residues. Germline CDR1 reads SGHTA; CDR2 reads FQGNSA. The V and J ends lost 5 bases and 2 bases, in that order; junction bases with no gene match: 6. CDR3 nucleotides: TGTGCCAGCAGCAAGCCGGGACTAGCGGGAGCCACAGATACGCAGTATTTT. This translates into CASSKPGLAGATDTQYF.

The rearrangement links TRBV6-5 to TRBJ1-1, with a weak D call TRBD1 (6 bases). This CDR3 is 15 amino acids long. Germline V gene data show CDR1 as MNHEY and CDR2 as SVGAGI. V lost 0 bases, J lost 1 base, and 9 bases lay in between. CDR3 in DNA: TGTGCCAGCAGTTACTCAGTACAGGGGAACACTGAAGCTTTCTTT. Translation gives CASSYSVQGNTEAFF.

This clone was seen just once. V and J are TRBV4-1 and TRBJ2-5; TRBD2 matches 8 bases. The CDR3 runs 15 residues. CDR1 is MGHRA, CDR2 YSYEKL, per germline. The J segment lost 1 base and the V segment lost 4 bases, leaving 5 bases of the junction unmatched. The CDR3, as DNA: TGCGCCAGCAGCCCCCTTCTAGCGGGCCAAGAGACCCAGTACTTC. It specifies CASSPLLAGQETQYF.

CDR3 in DNA: TGCGCCAGCAGCTTGGTGTTTGAGCGTAAGGCGGACAAAAACATTCAGTACTTC. Translated: CASSLVFERKADKNIQYF. The V call is TRBV5-1, the J call TRBJ2-4; D uncertain. Per the germline V gene, CDR1 is SGHRS and CDR2 is YFSETQ. The V gene lost 0 bases and the J gene lost 3 bases, with 19 bases spanning the gap. The CDR3 is 18 residues long.

This chain links TRBV6-5 with TRBJ2-7; 11 nucleotides match TRBD1. Germline lookup yields CDR1 MNHEY and CDR2 SVGAGI. V lost 2 bases, J lost 3 bases, and 3 bases stayed unmatched. The CDR3 contains 15 residues. The CDR3, as DNA: TGTGCCAGCAGTTACGACGGGACAGGGGGCTACGAGCAGTACTTC. Translating gives CASSYDGTGGYEQYF.

The CDR3 DNA reads TGCAGCGTTATCGACAGGGCCACGCCTAACTATGGCTACACCTTC. It translates to CSVIDRATPNYGYTF. The rearrangement uses TRBV29-1 and TRBJ1-2, with 7 bases that match TRBD1. Germline CDR1 is SQVTM and CDR2 is ANQGSEA. CDR3 length: 15 residues. V lost 5 bases to trimming and J lost 0 bases; unmatched junction nucleotides: 9.

The chain is built from TRBV19 and TRBJ1-1; 9 bases are a match to TRBD1. The V gene's germline CDR1 is LNHDA and CDR2 SQIVND (reference sequence). There are 14 residues in the CDR3. V gave up 5 bases and J gave up 3 bases; unmatched junction bases: 4. CDR3 DNA sequence: TGTGCCAGTAGTGGAAGGGACAGGGACACTGAAGCTTTCTTT. Its translation: CASSGRDRDTEAFF. Together with reference TRBV19 and TRBJ1-1, the CDR3 gives the full variable domain: DGGITQSPKYLFRKEGQNVTLSCEQNLNHDAMYWYRQDPGQGLRLIYYSQIVNDFQKGDIAEGYSVSREKKESFPLTVTSAQKNPTAFYLCASSGRDRDTEAFFGQGTRLTVV.

This clone occurred once. The chain links TRBV11-1 to TRBJ2-3, with D tentatively TRBD2 (5 bases). The CDR3 is 15 amino acids. V lost 3 bases, J lost 1 base, and 11 bases lay in between. Per germline, CDR1 SGHAT and CDR2 FQDESV (reference sequence). CDR3 nucleotides: TGTGCCAGCAGCTTGGTCTCGCGGGGCACAGATACGCAGTATTTT. Amino acid sequence: CASSLVSRGTDTQYF.

The CDR3 here is CASSPQGSNEKLFF. The CDR3 DNA is TGTGCCAGCAGCCCCCAGGGATCTAATGAAAAACTGTTTTTT. The chain couples TRBV7-9 to TRBJ1-4; perhaps TRBD1 as D (5 bases). CDR1 and CDR2 from the germline V gene are SEHNR and FQNEAQ (reference sequence). The CDR3 is 14 residues long. The V and J ends lost 5 bases and 3 bases respectively, with 10 bases between them.

This clone has a single count. This chain uses TRBV7-6 with TRBJ2-3; D possibly corresponds to TRBD2 (6 bases). V dropped 0 bases and J dropped 0 bases, with 13 bases sitting between them. The germline V gene encodes CDR1 SGHVS and CDR2 FNYEAQ. The CDR3 covers 17 residues. CDR3 protein: CASSLAPGLTSTDTQYF. The CDR3 DNA follows: TGTGCCAGCAGCTTAGCGCCTGGACTAACTAGCACAGATACGCAGTATTTT.